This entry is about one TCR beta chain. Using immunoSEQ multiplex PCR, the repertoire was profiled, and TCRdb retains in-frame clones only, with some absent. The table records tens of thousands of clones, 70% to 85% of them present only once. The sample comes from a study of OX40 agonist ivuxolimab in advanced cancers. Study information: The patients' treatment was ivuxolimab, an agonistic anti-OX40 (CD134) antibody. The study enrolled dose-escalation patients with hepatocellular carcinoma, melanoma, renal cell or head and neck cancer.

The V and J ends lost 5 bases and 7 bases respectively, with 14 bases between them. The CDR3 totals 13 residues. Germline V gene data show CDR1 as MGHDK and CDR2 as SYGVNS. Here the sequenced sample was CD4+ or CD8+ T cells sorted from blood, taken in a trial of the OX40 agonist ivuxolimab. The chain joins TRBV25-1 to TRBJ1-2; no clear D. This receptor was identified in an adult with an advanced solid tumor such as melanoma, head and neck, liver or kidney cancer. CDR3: CASSPIQGSGYTF. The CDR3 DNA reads TGTGCCAGCAGTCCGATTCAAGGAAGTGGCTACACCTTC.